What follows describes a single T cell receptor beta chain. Antigen specificity is unknown. Germline V gene data show CDR1 as MDHEN and CDR2 as SYDVKM. The CDR3 spans 10 residues. The V gene lost 8 bases and the J gene lost 3 bases, with 5 bases spanning the gap. The data stem from a study of radiotherapy plus CTLA-4 blockade in lung cancer. Study-wide context: Patients showed objective responses in 15% to 20% of cases, and disease control was achieved by under 40%.

TCRdb keeps only in-frame clones here, not all; method: immunoSEQ multiplex PCR. The sample has tens of thousands of clones; 70% to 75% are singletons. Treatment of patients with chemo-refractory metastatic non-small-cell lung cancer consisted of focal radiation plus CTLA-4 blockade with ipilimumab. The study's findings and limits: Reports identified early blood T cell clone dynamics, with interferon-beta, as the best response predictor. Once radiotherapy plus ipilimumab had been given, TCR clones derived from tumor expanded in blood.

This sample comprised peripheral blood, obtained from a patient treated with radiotherapy plus ipilimumab. The source is a human donor with non-small cell lung cancer whose response to radiotherapy plus ipilimumab could not be evaluated. The V call is TRBV28, the J call TRBJ2-7, with a tentative D call TRBD2 (5 bases). The CDR3 nucleotides read TGTGCCAGCGGGAGCTACGAGCAGTACTTC. The encoded protein is CASGSYEQYF.